A selection of T cell receptor beta chains follows, all from one sample in a study of T-cell reconstitution after alpha-beta-depleted transplantation in children. One entry per CDR3 protein results from TCRdb running MiXCR on the PCR reads. The profile shows a few hundred thousand distinct CDR3 sequences, 6.6% of them singletons. The material sequenced was PBMCs, taken before TCRalphabeta/CD19-depleted stem cell transplant. These receptors were obtained from a boy aged 2-9 years with acute lymphoblastic leukemia, due to receive a stem cell transplant. Both conserved end residues are part of each CDR3. The D gene is left open where the match is weak. Part of the rows lack a size; the others show once, few, many or a class for expanded clones.

d_call	clone_size	j_call	v_call	cdr3_nt	cdr3_aa
TRBD2	few	TRBJ2-7	TRBV20-1	TGCAGTGCTAGAGATCGAGCGGGGTTCTCCTACGAGCAGTACTTC	CSARDRAGFSYEQYF
NA	NA	TRBJ1-1	TRBV12-3/TRBV12-4	TGTGCCAGCACAAGGAACACTGAAGCTTTCTTT	CASTRNTEAFF
NA	many	TRBJ2-7	TRBV20-1	TGCAGTGCCCTAGCGTCCCCCCCGACAGGGAGTTACGAGCAGTACTTC	CSALASPPTGSYEQYF
NA	many	TRBJ2-3	TRBV2	TGTGCCAGTACCCCAGGAGTCAGCACAGATACGCAGTATTTT	CASTPGVSTDTQYF
NA	few	TRBJ1-1	TRBV18	TGTGCCAGCTCACCACCAGGTCAGGGGAGCGCTGAAGCTTTCTTT	CASSPPGQGSAEAFF
NA	NA	TRBJ2-1	TRBV12-3/TRBV12-4	TGTGCCAGCAGGCCGGGACACCTATACAATGAGCAGTTCTTC	CASRPGHLYNEQFF
TRBD1	many	TRBJ2-7	TRBV6-1	TGTGCCAGCTCGCAGACAGGGGGCTCCTACGAGCAGTACTTC	CASSQTGGSYEQYF
TRBD1	many	TRBJ2-1	TRBV12-3/TRBV12-4	TGTGCCAGCAGCCTACAGGGGTTGAACAATGAGCAGTTCTTC	CASSLQGLNNEQFF
NA	many	TRBJ2-2	TRBV12-3/TRBV12-4	TGTGCCAGCAGGAACAGCGCGAACACCGGGGAGCTGTTTTTT	CASRNSANTGELFF
NA	many	TRBJ2-2	TRBV28	TGTGCCAGCAGTCTAACGCGCACCGGGGAGCTGTTTTTT	CASSLTRTGELFF
TRBD2	many	TRBJ2-7	TRBV5-1	TGCGCCAGCAGCCCCTCTAGCGGGACCTCCTACGAGCAGTACTTC	CASSPSSGTSYEQYF
NA	NA	TRBJ1-5	TRBV20-1	TGCAGTGCAACCGACGGGGGGGCCGGACTCAGTCAGCCCCAGCATTTT	CSATDGGAGLSQPQHF
NA	many	TRBJ2-3	TRBV20-1	TGCAGTGCCAGGGGCTTGAGCGGGGTCACTAGCACAGATACGCAGTATTTT	CSARGLSGVTSTDTQYF
TRBD1	many	TRBJ2-5	TRBV7-2	TGTGCCAGCAGCTTAGCAGGGGGCAAGGAGACCCAGTACTTC	CASSLAGGKETQYF
NA	many	TRBJ2-1	TRBV20-1	TGCAGTGCTAGAGGGGGCCAGTACAATGAGCAGTTCTTC	CSARGGQYNEQFF
TRBD2	many	TRBJ2-1	TRBV20-1	TGCAGTGCTGGGGGGAGGGCCGCCGCCTACAATGAGCAGTTCTTC	CSAGGRAAAYNEQFF
NA	many	TRBJ2-1	TRBV18	TGTGCCAGCTCGACACCCAAAACAGGGAGATACAATGAGCAGTTCTTC	CASSTPKTGRYNEQFF
TRBD2	many	TRBJ2-2	TRBV29-1	TGCAGCGTTGCTAGCGGGAACACCGGGGAGCTGTTTTTT	CSVASGNTGELFF
TRBD2	many	TRBJ2-5	TRBV29-1	TGCAGCGCCGGGGGGGAGCCCTCACAAGAGACCCAGTACTTC	CSAGGEPSQETQYF
NA	NA	TRBJ2-3	TRBV11-2	TGTGCCAGCAGCTTAGGGACATTAGGTACAGATACGCAGTATTTT	CASSLGTLGTDTQYF
NA	NA	TRBJ2-1	TRBV27	TGTGCCAGCAGTTCCCAGGGTAACTCCTACAATGAGCAGTTCTTC	CASSSQGNSYNEQFF
NA	many	TRBJ2-1	TRBV20-1	TGCAGTGCTAGCGGCCCGAGCAGTGGCTCCTACAATGAGCAGTTCTTC	CSASGPSSGSYNEQFF
TRBD1	many	TRBJ2-5	TRBV20-1	TGCAGTGCTAACACAGGGGGCGGGAGCCAAGAGACCCAGTACTTC	CSANTGGGSQETQYF
NA	many	TRBJ2-3	TRBV20-1	TGCAGTGAAGTGACCCTAAGCACAGATACGCAGTATTTT	CSEVTLSTDTQYF
NA	NA	TRBJ2-7	TRBV19	TGTGCCAGTAGTATCCGGGACGCAAGCTCCTACGAGCAGTACTTC	CASSIRDASSYEQYF
TRBD1	few	TRBJ1-5	TRBV2	TGTGCCAGCAGCGGGACAGCCGACGACAATCAGCCCCAGCATTTT	CASSGTADDNQPQHF
TRBD1	NA	TRBJ2-7	TRBV25-1	TGTGCCAGCAGTGACCCCCGGCAGGGGGCGTACGAGCAGTACTTC	CASSDPRQGAYEQYF
TRBD2	NA	TRBJ2-3	TRBV5-1	TGCGCCAGCGGACCAGGTCGACTAGCGGGATCAGATACGCAGTATTTT	CASGPGRLAGSDTQYF
NA	few	TRBJ1-1	TRBV7-9	TGTGCCAGCAGTCAGCCCATGAACACTGAAGCTTTCTTT	CASSQPMNTEAFF
TRBD2	NA	TRBJ2-5	TRBV11-1	TGTGCCAGCAGCTTGGGCGGGTATAGCGGGAGGCCGCGGGAAGAGACCCAGTACTTC	CASSLGGYSGRPREETQYF
NA	NA	TRBJ2-3	TRBV5-6	TGTGCCAGCAGCCGTCAGGGTAGCACAGATACGCAGTATTTT	CASSRQGSTDTQYF
TRBD1	many	TRBJ1-6	TRBV12-3/TRBV12-4	TGTGCCAGCAGGCCGGACAGGGCCTATAATTCACCCCTCCACTTT	CASRPDRAYNSPLHF
TRBD1	many	TRBJ2-7	TRBV12-3/TRBV12-4	TGTGCCAGCAGTTTAGCACCGGGACAGGCCTACGAGCAGTACTTC	CASSLAPGQAYEQYF
NA	NA	TRBJ1-6	TRBV6-5	TGTGCCAGCAGTTGGCGGACGACTAATTCACCCCTCCACTTT	CASSWRTTNSPLHF
NA	many	TRBJ2-4	TRBV13	TGTGCCGCCGGGTCGAAGTACGACAAAAACATTCAGTACTTC	CAAGSKYDKNIQYF
NA	many	TRBJ1-5	TRBV7-6	TGTGCCAGCAGCTTAGAGGGGCGATCCGATCAGCCCCAGCATTTT	CASSLEGRSDQPQHF
NA	many	TRBJ1-3	TRBV28	TGTGCCAGCAGTCACAAGTCGGGGTATGGAAACACCATATATTTT	CASSHKSGYGNTIYF
NA	many	TRBJ1-5	TRBV12-3/TRBV12-4	TGTGCCAGCAGCCATAGACAGGAGATTCAGCCCCAGCATTTT	CASSHRQEIQPQHF
NA	many	TRBJ1-4	TRBV6-5	TGTGCCAGCAGTTATCGGAGGGGCAATGAAAAACTGTTTTTT	CASSYRRGNEKLFF
NA	many	TRBJ2-7	TRBV28	TGTGCCAGCACTTTATATACTGGTTCCTACGAGCAGTACTTC	CASTLYTGSYEQYF
NA	NA	TRBJ2-5	TRBV5-1	TGCGCCAGCAGCAAGGAACTCCAAGAGACCCAGTACTTC	CASSKELQETQYF
TRBD1	many	TRBJ2-1	TRBV28	TGTGCCAGCAGTTGGGGGTGGCAGGGGGCATTTCTCGGTGAGCAGTTCTTC	CASSWGWQGAFLGEQFF
NA	many	TRBJ2-3	TRBV5-1	TGCGCCAGCAGCTTGGTCAACGCTCCGCAGTATTTT	CASSLVNAPQYF
NA	many	TRBJ2-3	TRBV2	TGTGCCAGGAGAGCTCTTGCAAGGGCAGATACGCAGTATTTT	CARRALARADTQYF
NA	many	TRBJ1-5	TRBV28	TGTGCCAGCAGTTTGGGGAATAGCAATCAGCCCCAGCATTTT	CASSLGNSNQPQHF